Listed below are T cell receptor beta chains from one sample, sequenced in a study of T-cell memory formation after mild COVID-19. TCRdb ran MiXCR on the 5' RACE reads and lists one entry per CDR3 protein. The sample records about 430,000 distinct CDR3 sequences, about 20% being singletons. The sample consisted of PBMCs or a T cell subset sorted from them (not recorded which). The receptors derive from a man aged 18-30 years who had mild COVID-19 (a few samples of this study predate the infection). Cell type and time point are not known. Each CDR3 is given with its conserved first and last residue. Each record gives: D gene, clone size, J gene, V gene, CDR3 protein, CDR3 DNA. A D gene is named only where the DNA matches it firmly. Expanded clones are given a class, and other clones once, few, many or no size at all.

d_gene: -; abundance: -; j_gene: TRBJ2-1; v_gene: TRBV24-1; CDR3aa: CATSDLGSARNEQFF; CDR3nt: TGTGCCACCAGTGATTTGGGTAGCGCACGCAATGAGCAGTTCTTC
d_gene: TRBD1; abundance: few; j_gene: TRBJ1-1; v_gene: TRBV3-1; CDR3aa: CASSQDRVGGTEAFF; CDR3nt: TGTGCCAGCAGCCAGGACAGGGTGGGGGGCACTGAAGCTTTCTTT
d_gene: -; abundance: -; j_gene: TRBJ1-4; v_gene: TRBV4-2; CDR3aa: CASSQEVGVRGEKLFF; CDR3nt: TGTGCCAGCAGCCAAGAAGTCGGGGTACGAGGAGAAAAACTGTTTTTT
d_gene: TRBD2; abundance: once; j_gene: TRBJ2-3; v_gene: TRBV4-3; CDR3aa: CASSQALAGLGNTQYF; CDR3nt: TGCGCCAGCAGCCAGGCACTAGCGGGACTTGGGAATACGCAGTATTTT
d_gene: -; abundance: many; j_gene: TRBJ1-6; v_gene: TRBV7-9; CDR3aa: CASSPGNVLLYSPLHF; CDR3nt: TGTGCCAGCAGCCCCGGAAACGTCCTCTTATATTCACCCCTCCACTTT
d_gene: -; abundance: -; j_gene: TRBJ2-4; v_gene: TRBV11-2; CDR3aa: CASSSSGILAKNIQYF; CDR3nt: TGTGCCAGCAGCTCGAGTGGGATCCTAGCCAAAAACATTCAGTACTTC
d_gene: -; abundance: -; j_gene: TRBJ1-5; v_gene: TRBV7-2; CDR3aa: CASSLPGEPQHF; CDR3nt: TGTGCCAGCAGCTTACCGGGGGAGCCCCAGCATTTT
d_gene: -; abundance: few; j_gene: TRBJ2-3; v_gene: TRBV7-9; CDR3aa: CASSYDSGGRDTQYF; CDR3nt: TGTGCCAGCAGCTATGATTCAGGGGGGCGAGATACGCAGTATTTT
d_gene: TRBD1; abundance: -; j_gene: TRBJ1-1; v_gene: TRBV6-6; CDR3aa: CASRHYRGLDTEAFF; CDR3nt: TGTGCCAGCAGGCACTACAGGGGCTTAGACACTGAAGCTTTCTTT
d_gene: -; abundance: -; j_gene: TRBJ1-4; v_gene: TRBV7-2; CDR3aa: CASSPGRRNEKLFF; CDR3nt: TGTGCCAGCAGCCCGGGAAGGCGTAATGAAAAACTGTTTTTT
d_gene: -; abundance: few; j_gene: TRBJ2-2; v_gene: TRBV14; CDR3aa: CASSQLRFTKYGGELFF; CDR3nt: TGTGCCAGCAGCCAATTGAGATTCACGAAGTATGGCGGGGAGCTGTTTTTT
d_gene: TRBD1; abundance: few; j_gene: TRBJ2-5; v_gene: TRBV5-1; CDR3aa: CASSFGANRGETQYF; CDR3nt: TGCGCCAGCAGCTTTGGGGCCAACAGGGGAGAGACCCAGTACTTC
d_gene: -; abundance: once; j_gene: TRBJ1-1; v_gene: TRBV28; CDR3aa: CASSAEGDMNTEAFF; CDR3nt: TGTGCCAGCAGCGCGGAGGGAGATATGAACACTGAAGCTTTCTTT
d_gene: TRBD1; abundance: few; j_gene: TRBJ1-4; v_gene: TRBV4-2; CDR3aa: CASSLGTGVGKLFF; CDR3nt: TGTGCCAGCAGCCTCGGGACAGGGGTTGGAAAACTGTTTTTT
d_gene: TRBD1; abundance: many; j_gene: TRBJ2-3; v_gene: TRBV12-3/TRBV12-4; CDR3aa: CASSFQGASDTQYF; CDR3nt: TGTGCCAGCAGTTTTCAGGGGGCATCAGATACGCAGTATTTT
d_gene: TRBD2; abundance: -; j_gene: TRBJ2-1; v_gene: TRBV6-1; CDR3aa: CASSEGTTSGGYNEQFF; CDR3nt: TGTGCCAGCAGTGAAGGGACAACTAGCGGGGGGTACAATGAGCAGTTCTTC
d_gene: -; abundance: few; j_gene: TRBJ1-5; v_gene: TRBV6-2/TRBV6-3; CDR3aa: CASSSSGQGQYSNQPQHF; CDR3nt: -
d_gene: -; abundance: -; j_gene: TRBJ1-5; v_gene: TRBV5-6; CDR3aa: CASSRGDNQPQHF; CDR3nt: TGTGCCAGCAGCCGGGGGGATAATCAGCCCCAGCATTTT
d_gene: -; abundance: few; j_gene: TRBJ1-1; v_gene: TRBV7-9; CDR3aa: CASSLRPEGNTEAFF; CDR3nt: TGTGCCAGCAGCTTACGACCTGAGGGGAACACTGAAGCTTTCTTT
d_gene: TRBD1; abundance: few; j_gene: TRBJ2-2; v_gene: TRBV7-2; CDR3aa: CASSLVDRENTGELFF; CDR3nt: TGTGCCAGCAGCTTAGTGGACAGGGAGAACACCGGGGAGCTGTTTTTT
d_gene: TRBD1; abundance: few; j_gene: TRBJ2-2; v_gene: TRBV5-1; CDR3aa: CASSTDRETGELFF; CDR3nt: TGCGCCAGCAGTACGGACAGGGAAACCGGGGAGCTGTTTTTT
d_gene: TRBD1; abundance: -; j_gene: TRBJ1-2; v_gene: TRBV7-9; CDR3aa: CASSGTGTGGYGYTF; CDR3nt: TGTGCCAGCAGCGGTACCGGGACAGGGGGTTATGGCTACACCTTC
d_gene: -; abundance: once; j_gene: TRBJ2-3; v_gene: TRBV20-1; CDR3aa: CSARTASTDTQYF; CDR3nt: TGCAGTGCTCGGACAGCTAGCACAGATACGCAGTATTTT
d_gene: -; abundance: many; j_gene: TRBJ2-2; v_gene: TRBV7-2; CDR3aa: CASSLRGVLGELFF; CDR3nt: TGTGCCAGCAGCTTAAGAGGGGTCCTCGGGGAGCTGTTTTTT
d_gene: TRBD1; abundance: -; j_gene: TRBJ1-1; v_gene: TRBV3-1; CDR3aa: CASSRPTTGGQGRLGTEAFF; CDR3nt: TGTGCCAGCAGCCGACCTACCACCGGTGGACAGGGACGACTTGGGACTGAAGCTTTCTTT
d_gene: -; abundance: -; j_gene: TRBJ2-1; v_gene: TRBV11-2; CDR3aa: CASSFQKSGNEQFF; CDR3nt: TGTGCCAGCAGCTTTCAAAAGAGCGGCAATGAGCAGTTCTTC
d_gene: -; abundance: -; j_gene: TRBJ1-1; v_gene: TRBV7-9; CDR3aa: CASGSGRWLNTEAFF; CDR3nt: TGTGCCAGCGGGTCAGGCCGGTGGCTAAACACTGAAGCTTTCTTT
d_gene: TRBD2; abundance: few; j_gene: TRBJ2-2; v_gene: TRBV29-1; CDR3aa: CSVEDAGGRDGELFF; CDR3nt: TGCAGCGTTGAAGATGCGGGGGGCAGGGACGGGGAGCTGTTTTTT
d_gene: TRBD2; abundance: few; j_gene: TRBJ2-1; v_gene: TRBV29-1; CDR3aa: CSVEGLAGYNEQFF; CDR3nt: TGCAGCGTTGAAGGACTAGCCGGGTACAATGAGCAGTTCTTC
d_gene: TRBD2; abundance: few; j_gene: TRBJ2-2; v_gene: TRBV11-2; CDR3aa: CASSLLGLADTGELFF; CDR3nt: TGTGCCAGCAGCTTACTGGGACTAGCGGACACCGGGGAGCTGTTTTTT
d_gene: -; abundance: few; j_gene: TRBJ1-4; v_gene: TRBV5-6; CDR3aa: CASSLLNHEKLFF; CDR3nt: TGTGCCAGCAGCTTGTTGAATCATGAAAAACTGTTTTTT
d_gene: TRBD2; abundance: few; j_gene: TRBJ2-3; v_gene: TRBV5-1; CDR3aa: CASSLGYGGGSDTQYF; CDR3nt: TGCGCCAGCAGCTTGGGGTATGGCGGGGGGTCGGATACGCAGTATTTT
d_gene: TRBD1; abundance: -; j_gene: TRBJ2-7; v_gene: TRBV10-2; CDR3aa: CASSYWDQGTVDEQYF; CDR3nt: TGCGCCAGCAGTTACTGGGACCAAGGGACAGTGGACGAGCAGTACTTC